This record looks at one TCR beta chain sequence and its context. In the original processing: From reference gene primer amplification, estimates of nucleated cell counts were derived. Produced via immunoSEQ multiplex PCR; TCRdb's table is partial and in-frame only. V and J calls and clone size are as listed in that table; D and trimming were resolved from the DNA. The data show approximately 77,000 clones, 75% to 85% seen once. The data were obtained in a study of blood T cell repertoires in COVID-19. Study context: Material from acute and convalescent COVID-19 was sourced from the United States, Italy and Spain.

This CDR3 has 13 residues. Germline V lookup: CDR1 LNHDA, CDR2 SQIVND (reference sequence). Trimming removed 6 bases at V and 5 bases at J, with 11 bases between. The specimen sequenced was peripheral blood. The clonotype was recovered from a woman in her seventies with acute or convalescent COVID-19. The V call is TRBV19, the J call TRBJ1-5, with D unresolved. In DNA form, the CDR3 reads TGTGCCAGTAGCTTTACCGGGGATCAGCCCCAGCATTTT. Protein: CASSFTGDQPQHF.